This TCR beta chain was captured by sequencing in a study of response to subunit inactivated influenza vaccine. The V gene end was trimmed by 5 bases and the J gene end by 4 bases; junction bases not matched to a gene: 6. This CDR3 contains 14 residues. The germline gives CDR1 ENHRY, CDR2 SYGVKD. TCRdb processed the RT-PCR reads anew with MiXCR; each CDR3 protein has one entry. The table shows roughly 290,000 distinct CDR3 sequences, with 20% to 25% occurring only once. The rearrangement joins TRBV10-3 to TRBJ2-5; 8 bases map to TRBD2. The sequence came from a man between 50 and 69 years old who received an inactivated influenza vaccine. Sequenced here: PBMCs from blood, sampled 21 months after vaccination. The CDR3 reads CAISLAGQRETQYF. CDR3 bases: TGTGCCATCAGTTTAGCGGGGCAACGAGAGACCCAGTACTTC.